The 2 T cell receptor beta chains below were found in one sample sequenced in a study of precursors of human CD4 cytotoxic T cells. The bulk UMI libraries came from four sorted CD4+ memory subsets, including IL-7R-high and IL-7R-negative TEMRA. One entry per CDR3 protein, called by TCRdb with MiXCR from the reads. Among hundreds of distinct CDR3 sequences, over 15% were seen once, and the ten largest hold 7.5% to 9.5%. Sequences were obtained from memory CD4+ T cells from blood (PBMCs). Source of these receptors: a human donor in good health.

This clonotype is large (0.1 to 1%). The chain joins TRBV12-3 or TRBV12-4 to TRBJ2-5; D is possibly TRBD2 (6 bases). The CDR3 extends over 14 amino acids. The V gene lost 3 bases and the J gene lost 4 bases, with 12 bases spanning the gap. The CDR3, as DNA: TGTGCCAGCAGTTTCGGGGGATCGGTAGAGACCCAGTACTTC. Protein: CASSFGGSVETQYF.

The chain employs TRBV20-1 and TRBJ2-7, with a possible D match to TRBD2 (6 bases). The V and J ends lost 5 bases and 2 bases respectively, with 16 bases between them. This CDR3 is 14 amino acids long. The germline CDR1 and CDR2 sequences are DFQATT and SNEGSKA (reference sequence). CDR3 sequence: CSAPRGGNAYEQYF. Here the CDR3 DNA reads TGCAGTGCTCCCAGAGGAGGGAACGCCTACGAGCAGTACTTC.